The 32 T cell receptor beta chains presented below share a single source sample, sequenced in a study of blood T cells in healthy people across ages. Primers used in a second PCR of about 7 to 11 cycles were a sample-barcoded 5' primer and a J-beta primer mix. TCRdb passed the 5' RACE reads through MiXCR, listing each CDR3 protein once. The repertoire holds over 750,000 distinct CDR3 sequences, more than 20% seen once, with 8% to 10% in the top ten. The same sample was also studied in work on T cells of mothers and their children.

The sample taken for sequencing was blood. The receptor source for this set is a boy aged 10-17 years in good health.

This clonotype has a count of ten or more. The V and J genes are TRBV4-2 and TRBJ1-1; D gene uncertain. This CDR3 comprises 15 residues. The V end was cut by 0 bases, the J end by 4 bases, with 12 bases between. CDR1 LGHNA and CDR2 YNFKEQ come from the germline V gene. This chain's CDR3 is CASSQDIQKITEAFF. DNA of the CDR3: TGTGCCAGCAGCCAAGATATACAGAAGATCACTGAAGCTTTCTTT.

CDR3 residues: CASSPQGGVYEQYF. CDR3 sequence (DNA): TGTGCCAGCAGCCCCCAAGGGGGAGTCTACGAGCAGTACTTC. This chain joins TRBV7-3 and TRBJ2-5; TRBD1 might be the D (6 bases). The J call is doubtful: the DNA matches TRBJ2-7 better. Germline V gene sequence: CDR1 SGHTA, CDR2 FQGTGA. This CDR3 is built from 14 residues.

The rearrangement joins TRBV5-1 to TRBJ2-1; 7 bases align to TRBD1. The CDR3 is made up of 15 amino acids. Trimming took 6 bases from V and 4 from J; bases not matched to a gene: 10. Germline V gives CDR1 SGHRS, CDR2 YFSETQ. For the CDR3, the DNA is TGCGCCAGCAATACAGGGGACATCGCTTACAATGAGCAGTTCTTC. It encodes CASNTGDIAYNEQFF.

This clonotype was counted a few times. The CDR3: CASSNKGSGSDTQYF. The DNA for the CDR3 is TGTGCCAGCAGCAATAAAGGGTCGGGGTCGGATACGCAGTATTTT. V gene TRBV7-8 combines with J gene TRBJ2-3; possibly TRBD2 for D (5 bases). CDR1 is SGHVS, CDR2 FQNEAQ, per germline. V was shortened by 5 bases and J by 6 bases, with 18 bases between the two germline ends. This CDR3 region has 15 residues.

This chain links TRBV5-5 with TRBJ2-7; weak D call: TRBD1 (6 bases). The V end was cut by 6 bases, the J end by 4 bases, with 17 bases between. Germline assignment: CDR1 SGHKS and CDR2 YYEKEE (reference sequence). The CDR3 totals 14 residues. CDR3 residues: CASTWGPDSYEQYF. CDR3 DNA sequence: TGTGCCAGCACCTGGGGGCCTGACAGTTACGAGCAGTACTTC.

The V gene is TRBV6-1, the J gene TRBJ2-7, with D perhaps assigned TRBD1 or TRBD2 (5 bases each). V lost 3 bases to trimming and J lost 3 bases, with 15 bases between them. The CDR3 is 15 residues long. The V gene's germline CDR1 is MNHNS and CDR2 SASEGT. CDR3 amino acids: CASSEVGDPFYEQYF. Written as DNA, the CDR3 is TGTGCCAGCAGTGAGGTCGGGGACCCCTTCTACGAGCAGTACTTC.

The chain employs TRBV2 and TRBJ2-2, with unresolved D. Germline values: CDR1 SNHLY, CDR2 FYNNEI. V lost 1 base, J lost 3 bases, and 0 bases lay in between. CDR3 length equals 12 residues. CDR3 residues: CASSEDTGELFF. The CDR3 DNA reads as TGTGCCAGCAGTGAAGACACCGGGGAGCTGTTTTTT.

This chain uses TRBV9 with TRBJ1-4; the D gene is possibly TRBD1 (6 bases). Deletions cut 0 bases from V and 4 bases from J, with 13 bases between. The CDR3 is made up of 16 amino acids. In germline, CDR1 is SGDLS, CDR2 YYNGEE. CDR3 amino acids: CASSVGMGAINEKLFF. CDR3 bases: TGTGCCAGCAGCGTAGGAATGGGGGCTATTAATGAAAAACTGTTTTTT.

This clonotype has only a few counts. J is TRBJ2-4 and V is TRBV4-1, with 11 bases aligning to TRBD2. Germline V gives CDR1 MGHRA, CDR2 YSYEKL. V lost 0 bases to trimming and J lost 0 bases; unmatched junction nucleotides: 13. The CDR3 extends over 21 amino acids. The CDR3 sequence: CASSQDSGRGEDRLAKNIQYF. The CDR3 DNA reads as TGCGCCAGCAGCCAAGATAGCGGGAGGGGGGAAGATCGGCTAGCCAAAAACATTCAGTACTTC.

The V gene is TRBV29-1, the J gene TRBJ2-2, with D possibly matching TRBD1 (5 bases). The CDR3 consists of 12 residues. Germline V gives CDR1 SQVTM, CDR2 ANQGSEA. V lost 7 bases and J 5 bases, leaving 11 bases between the germline ends. CDR3 protein: CSAYQGTGELFF. The CDR3 DNA follows: TGCAGCGCCTATCAGGGAACCGGGGAGCTGTTTTTT.

This clonotype has more than one count but fewer than ten. V is TRBV20-1 and J is TRBJ2-1, with D possibly TRBD1 on 6 matching bases. The V gene lost 0 bases and the J gene lost 15 bases, with 12 bases spanning the gap. CDR3 length equals 11 residues. CDR1 is DFQATT and CDR2 is SNEGSKA in the germline V gene (reference sequence). This CDR3 reads CSARDRGLVFF. The CDR3 region has the DNA TGCAGTGCTAGAGATAGGGGGTTGGTGTTCTTC.

The V call is TRBV4-2, the J call TRBJ1-1; no definite D call. Trimming took 0 bases from V and 6 from J, leaving 5 bases between them. The germline CDR1 and CDR2 sequences are LGHNA and YNFKEQ. This CDR3 has 12 amino acids. The CDR3 DNA sequence: TGTGCCAGCAGCCAAGATTTAGCTGAAGCTTTCTTT. This encodes CASSQDLAEAFF.

The chain has TRBV19 and TRBJ1-3; TRBD1 is a possible D gene (5 bases). CDR3 length: 15 residues. The germline V gene has CDR1 LNHDA and CDR2 SQIVND (reference sequence). Between the trimmed V and J ends, which lost 6 bases and 0 bases, there was a span of 12 bases. The CDR3 DNA sequence: TGTGCCAGTAGCGACTCGACAGACTCTGGAAACACCATATATTTT. Protein product: CASSDSTDSGNTIYF.

With respect to this clonotype: Given a much more abundant clone one base away, this may be a read error. This chain connects TRBV9 to TRBJ1-4; unclear D gene. This CDR3 region has 14 residues. The V end was cut by 7 bases, the J end by 4 bases, with 14 bases between. CDR1 and CDR2 (germline): SGDLS, YYNGEE. This chain's CDR3 is CASGPRGDNEKLFF. CDR3 in DNA: TGTGCCAGCGGCCCTCGAGGTGATAATGAAAAACTGTTTTTT.

The chain recombines TRBV12-3 or TRBV12-4 with TRBJ2-7; D gene uncertain. The end of the DNA aligns better with TRBJ2-1, so the J call may be wrong. The CDR3 has 16 amino acids. CDR3 protein: CASSRMASASYNEQFF. The CDR3 DNA sequence: TGTGCCAGCAGCCGTATGGCTTCGGCTTCCTACAATGAGCAGTTCTTC.

The chain employs TRBV2 and TRBJ2-1, with 13 bases fitting TRBD2. In germline, CDR1 is SNHLY, CDR2 FYNNEI. With 6 bases clipped from V and 1 base from J, the junction kept 18 bases outside the gene matches. The CDR3 has 21 amino acids. The CDR3 region has the DNA TGTGCCAGCAGCGCTACTAGCGGGGGGGCGATCTTGGCGAGGTCCTACAATGAGCAGTTCTTC. It encodes CASSATSGGAILARSYNEQFF.

This rearrangement joins TRBV7-2 to TRBJ2-7; 9 nucleotides line up with TRBD2. Germline CDR1 is SGHTA and CDR2 is FQGNSA. The V and J ends lost 7 bases and 7 bases, in that order; junction bases with no gene match: 8. This CDR3 region has 13 residues. CDR3 bases: TGTGCCAGCAATGAGAGCGGGGGGCGGGAGCAGTACTTC. It is translated as CASNESGGREQYF.

The rearrangement links TRBV4-1 to TRBJ2-5, with 13 bases aligning to TRBD2. The better agreement between TRBJ2-1 and the DNA end casts doubt on the J call. The CDR3 length is 16 residues. Germline values: CDR1 MGHRA, CDR2 YSYEKL. The CDR3 is CASSQVLAGGFGEQFF. CDR3 sequence (DNA): TGCGCCAGCAGCCAAGTACTAGCGGGAGGGTTCGGAGAGCAGTTCTTC.

This clonotype was counted ten times or more. This chain links TRBV5-1 with TRBJ2-5, with a possible D match to TRBD1 (6 bases). There are 14 residues in the CDR3. Germline V gives CDR1 SGHRS, CDR2 YFSETQ. V was trimmed by 0 bases and J by 1 base, leaving 7 bases between them. The CDR3 DNA is TGCGCCAGCAGCTTGGCACAGGGCCAAGAGACCCAGTACTTC. Translation: CASSLAQGQETQYF. Using reference TRBV5-1 and TRBJ2-5 for the parts outside the CDR3, the full variable domain is KAGVTQTPRYLIKTRGQQVTLSCSPISGHRSVSWYQQTPGQGLQFLFEYFSETQRNKGNFPGRFSGRQFSNSRSEMNVSTLELGDSALYLCASSLAQGQETQYFGPGTRLLVL.

The V and J genes are TRBV2 and TRBJ2-3; possible D gene TRBD2, 5 bases. Germline V gives CDR1 SNHLY, CDR2 FYNNEI. V was clipped by 11 bases and J by 0 bases, with 12 bases between them. The CDR3 sequence is 13 residues long. This CDR3 reads CAAYGISTDTQYF. CDR3 coding DNA: TGTGCCGCCTACGGGATAAGCACAGATACGCAGTATTTT.

The V gene is TRBV20-1, the J gene TRBJ2-1, with D possibly being TRBD2 (6 bases). Germline CDR1 reads DFQATT; CDR2 reads SNEGSKA (reference sequence). V lost 3 bases and J lost 6, with 15 bases in between. This CDR3 contains 14 residues. In nucleotides, the CDR3 is TGCAGTGCTAGTGGGGCGGGATATATCAATGAGCAGTTCTTC. Amino acids: CSASGAGYINEQFF.

This clonotype has only a few counts. The chain has TRBV20-1 and TRBJ2-1; TRBD2 aligns across 7 bases. Germline trimming cut 6 bases from V and 3 bases from J; bases unmatched to any gene: 2. The CDR3 is 12 residues long. The germline CDR1 and CDR2 sequences are DFQATT and SNEGSKA (reference sequence). For the CDR3, the DNA is TGCAGTGCCTGGACTAGCTACAATGAGCAGTTCTTC. It translates to CSAWTSYNEQFF.

Only a few counts were recorded for this clonotype. The CDR3 loop reads CASSPAGLAEETQYF. CDR3 bases: TGTGCCAGCAGTCCCGCGGGACTAGCGGAAGAGACCCAGTACTTC. The rearrangement links TRBV28 to TRBJ2-5, with TRBD2 matching 11 bases. With 5 bases clipped from V and 3 bases from J, the junction kept 5 bases outside the gene matches. CDR3 size: 15 residues. Per the germline V gene, CDR1 is MDHEN and CDR2 is SYDVKM.

This clonotype was found a few times. This chain links TRBV21-1 with TRBJ2-7; TRBD1, the D gene given by the table, was not confirmed from the DNA. TRBV21-1 constitutes a pseudogene. The CDR3 sequence is 13 residues long. CDR3 bases: TGTGCCGGATACGGGACAATCCCTTACGAGCAGTACTTC. Encoded protein: CAGYGTIPYEQYF.

This chain joins TRBV12-3 or TRBV12-4 and TRBJ1-2, with 9 bases lining up with TRBD1. This CDR3 region has 16 residues. Unmatched junction bases numbered 11, after V lost 5 bases and J lost 4 bases. In DNA form, the CDR3 reads TGTGCCAGCAGTAAACCCCCGGGACAGGGAGCCTATGGCTACACCTTC. This gives the protein CASSKPPGQGAYGYTF.

The chain's CDR3 is CASSYRRAGPEGANVLTF. As DNA, the CDR3 is TGTGCCAGCAGTTACAGGAGAGCCGGCCCGGAGGGGGCCAACGTCCTGACTTTC. V and J are TRBV6-5 and TRBJ2-6; D is uncertain. The CDR3 is made up of 18 amino acids. CDR1 and CDR2 (germline): MNHEY, SVGAGI. The V gene lost 2 bases and the J gene lost 4 bases, with 18 bases spanning the gap.

The V call is TRBV18, the J call TRBJ2-7; tentative D call: TRBD2 (6 bases). The end of the DNA is better explained by TRBJ2-1, so the J call may be wrong. The CDR3 covers 15 residues. Germline assignment: CDR1 KGHSH and CDR2 LQKENI. The CDR3 protein is CASSPGGMPYNEQFF. As DNA, the CDR3 is TGTGCCAGCTCACCAGGGGGGATGCCCTACAATGAGCAGTTCTTC.

The V gene is TRBV5-1, the J gene TRBJ2-6, with TRBD2 matching over 7 bases. Germline CDR1 is SGHRS and CDR2 is YFSETQ. V shed 0 bases and J 4 bases; nucleotides not matched to a gene: 10. The CDR3 runs to 18 residues. The CDR3: CASSLVLGGDSGANVLTF. The CDR3 coding sequence is TGCGCCAGCAGCTTGGTTCTGGGGGGGGATTCCGGGGCCAACGTCCTGACTTTC.

The genes are TRBV6-6 and TRBJ2-4, with TRBD1 as a possible D gene (5 bases). Germline lookup yields CDR1 MNHNY and CDR2 SVGAGI (reference sequence). The CDR3 totals 16 residues. The germline V and J ends were trimmed by 5 bases and 1 base, with 15 bases remaining between them. DNA of the CDR3: TGTGCCAGCAGTCCCAGCTTGGCAGGGGCCAAAAACATTCAGTACTTC. Amino acids: CASSPSLAGAKNIQYF.

This clonotype has more than one count but fewer than ten. The chain recombines TRBV6-5 with TRBJ1-1; 9 positions match TRBD1. Germline V gene sequence: CDR1 MNHEY, CDR2 SVGAGI. The CDR3 spans 15 residues. V lost 5 bases to trimming and J lost 8 bases; unmatched junction nucleotides: 12. Here the CDR3 reads CASSLGDRVLAEAFF. The DNA of the CDR3 is TGTGCCAGCAGTCTGGGGGACAGGGTGTTAGCCGAAGCTTTCTTT.

This clonotype has a handful of counts. A read error is possible here, since a much larger clone lies one base away. This sequence joins TRBV20-1 and TRBJ2-5; D call uncertain. V shed 5 bases and J shed 8 bases, with 9 bases lying between them. From germline, CDR1 is DFQATT and CDR2 SNEGSKA (reference sequence). The CDR3 extends over 10 amino acids. The CDR3 loop is CSAESSTQYF. CDR3 sequence (DNA): TGCAGTGCTGAGTCCTCAACCCAGTACTTC.

The V gene is TRBV6-6, the J gene TRBJ1-3; no clear D. V shed 6 bases and J shed 3 bases, with 9 bases lying between them. The CDR3 is 13 amino acids. The V gene's germline CDR1 is MNHNY and CDR2 SVGAGI (reference sequence). The chain's CDR3 is CASRSPLGNTIYF. The CDR3 DNA reads as TGTGCCAGCAGGAGTCCCCTTGGAAACACCATATATTTT.